This paragraph covers one T cell receptor (beta chain) sequence. The source of the sample is a study of shared clonotypes between healthy human individuals. The study separated CD4+ cells into CD45RA+ naive and CD45RA-negative memory subsets. Germline assignment: CDR1 LNHDA and CDR2 SQIVND (reference sequence). The germline V and J ends were trimmed by 4 bases and 9 bases, with 19 bases remaining between them. The CDR3 spans 14 residues. Original handling: As immunoSEQ supplied junction-only sequences (without quality scores), filtering differed. Method: immunoSEQ multiplex PCR; TCRdb's copy keeps in-frame clones and lacks some. From that table come the V and J calls and clone size; the DNA was used to work out D and trimming. The profile shows about 1.4 million clones, roughly 97% of them singletons.

This sequence joins TRBV19 and TRBJ2-7, with D tentatively TRBD1 or TRBD2 (5 bases each). The sequence was collected from a man aged 25-40 years in good health. Sequencing used naive CD4+ T cells sorted from blood. The subset denotes: CD45RA+ positively selected. The CDR3 sequence is CASSTPGTNFAQYF. The CDR3 bases are TGTGCCAGTAGTACACCCGGGACCAACTTTGCGCAGTACTTC.